A single sample is the source of the 27 T cell receptor beta chains below, sequenced in a study of OX40 agonist ivuxolimab in advanced cancers. Method: immunoSEQ multiplex PCR; TCRdb's copy keeps in-frame clones and lacks some. The sample comprises tens of thousands of clones, 85% of which are singletons, and more than 0.45% rests with the top ten. This specimen was CD4+ or CD8+ T cells sorted from blood, taken in a trial of the OX40 agonist ivuxolimab. Receptor source: an adult with an advanced solid tumor such as melanoma, head and neck, liver or kidney cancer.

The V and J genes are TRBV11-2 and TRBJ2-5; no firm D call. V was shortened by 5 bases and J by 2 bases, with 3 bases between the two germline ends. The CDR3 spans 11 residues. Germline V gene sequence: CDR1 SGHAT, CDR2 FQNNGV. The CDR3, as DNA: TGTGCCAGCAGCAAACAAGAGACCCAGTACTTC. Protein product: CASSKQETQYF.

This clone was found a few times. V is TRBV7-2 and J is TRBJ1-5; TRBD1 might be the D (6 bases). From germline, CDR1 is SGHTA and CDR2 FQGNSA. CDR3 size: 14 residues. Trimming removed 5 bases from V and 3 bases from J, with 11 bases in between. The DNA of the CDR3 is TGTGCCAGCAGCCAACAGGGATACAATCAGCCCCAGCATTTT. Translated: CASSQQGYNQPQHF.

This clone was counted a single time. The chain recombines TRBV6-1 with TRBJ2-1; D gene uncertain. The CDR3 runs to 13 residues. From germline, CDR1 is MNHNS and CDR2 SASEGT. Trimming removed 8 bases from V and 6 bases from J, with 14 bases in between. Here the CDR3 DNA reads TGTGCCAGCGCTCGGGCGGACCCCAATGAGCAGTTCTTC. It yields the protein CASARADPNEQFF.

This chain links TRBV2 with TRBJ1-2, with 10 positions matching TRBD1. In germline, CDR1 is SNHLY, CDR2 FYNNEI. V lost 1 base and J lost 5; bases outside the gene matches: 7. The CDR3 runs 16 residues. The CDR3 DNA sequence: TGTGCCAGCAGTGAAGGGGGACAGGGGATCGTATATGGCTACACCTTC. Protein sequence: CASSEGGQGIVYGYTF.

This clone showed up just once. The J gene is TRBJ1-2, the V gene TRBV18; D is ambiguous. The CDR3 has 13 amino acids. Germline CDR1 reads KGHSH; CDR2 reads LQKENI. The V and J ends lost 4 bases and 4 bases respectively, with 10 bases between them. DNA of the CDR3: TGTGCCAGCTCACTAGATGGGTCCTATGGCTACACCTTC. Translated: CASSLDGSYGYTF.

This clone was picked up one time. The gene calls are TRBV7-2 and TRBJ2-5; 11 bases agree with TRBD2. The junction had 1 base not matched to a gene; V was cut back by 0 bases and J by 4 bases. The CDR3 is made up of 15 amino acids. Germline V lookup: CDR1 SGHTA, CDR2 FQGNSA. This CDR3 is CASSLAGTSGETQYF. In DNA form, the CDR3 reads TGTGCCAGCAGCTTAGCAGGGACTAGCGGAGAGACCCAGTACTTC.

The chain recombines TRBV6-1 with TRBJ1-1; D is perhaps TRBD1 (6 bases). This CDR3 has 12 residues. The germline gives CDR1 MNHNS, CDR2 SASEGT. The germline V and J ends were trimmed by 5 bases and 6 bases, with 10 bases remaining between them. The CDR3 coding sequence is TGTGCCAGCAGTCACCGACAGGCTGAAGCTTTCTTT. Its protein is CASSHRQAEAFF.

The rearrangement uses TRBV28 and TRBJ2-7, with D perhaps assigned TRBD1 or TRBD2 (5 bases each). The last part of the DNA fits TRBJ2-4 better; the J call may be wrong. This CDR3 comprises 14 residues. CDR1 MDHEN and CDR2 SYDVKM come from the germline V gene. This CDR3 reads CASSFGTAPNIQYF. Written as DNA, the CDR3 is TGTGCCAGCAGTTTCGGGACCGCCCCAAACATTCAGTACTTC.

The chain uses TRBV29-1 and TRBJ1-1, with unresolved D. The CDR3 is made up of 13 amino acids. Trimming removed 4 bases from V and 1 base from J, with 10 bases in between. CDR1 and CDR2 (germline): SQVTM, ANQGSEA. The CDR3: CSVVSAQNTEAFF. The CDR3 DNA follows: TGCAGCGTTGTGTCGGCACAGAACACTGAAGCTTTCTTT.

The chain recombines TRBV11-2 with TRBJ2-7, with 8 bases matching TRBD1. J gave up 0 bases and V 4 bases, and 2 bases lay outside the gene matches. The CDR3 has 14 amino acids. Germline V gene lookup returns CDR1 SGHAT and CDR2 FQNNGV. The chain's CDR3 is CASSSDRVSYEQYF. The CDR3 nucleotides read TGTGCCAGCAGCTCGGACAGGGTCTCCTACGAGCAGTACTTC. Variable domain in full (rest from reference TRBV11-2 and TRBJ2-7): EAGVAQSPRYKIIEKRQSVAFWCNPISGHATLYWYQQILGQGPKLLIQFQNNGVVDDSQLPKDRFSAERLKGVDSTLKIQPAKLEDSAVYLCASSSDRVSYEQYFGPGTRLTVT.

Only one count was recorded for this clone. V is TRBV6-1 and J is TRBJ2-4; a weak D match, TRBD1 (8 bases). V shed 6 bases and J shed 7 bases, with 16 bases lying between them. CDR1 MNHNS and CDR2 SASEGT come from the germline V gene. CDR3 length: 14 residues. The CDR3 is CASSLGQGGNIQYF. The CDR3 DNA follows: TGTGCCAGCAGCCTAGGACAGGGAGGGAACATTCAGTACTTC.

On this clone: One base away lies a much larger clone, so this may be a sequencing read error. V usage is TRBV6-6 and J usage is TRBJ1-2; 7 nucleotides align to TRBD1. From germline, CDR1 is MNHNY and CDR2 SVGAGI (reference sequence). This CDR3 has 12 residues. CDR3 nucleotides: TGTACCAGCAGGGGGGCCGTTTATGGCTACACCTTC. As protein: CTSRGAVYGYTF.

The gene calls are TRBV27 and TRBJ2-2, with D uncertain. Germline lookup yields CDR1 MNHEY and CDR2 SMNVEV (reference sequence). This CDR3 is 15 amino acids long. Trimming removed 2 bases from V and 4 bases from J, with 11 bases in between. The CDR3 DNA follows: TGTGCCAGCAGTTTAACGCCGGAAGTCACCGGGGAGCTGTTTTTT. It is translated as CASSLTPEVTGELFF.

The V gene is TRBV5-1, the J gene TRBJ1-2, with 8 bases aligning to TRBD1. Trimming at V came to 0 bases and at J to 3 bases, leaving 7 bases not matched to a gene. This CDR3 contains 16 residues. CDR1 is SGHRS, CDR2 YFSETQ, per germline. The CDR3 nucleotides read TGCGCCAGCAGCTTGGTAGGCGCGACAGGGGACTATGGCTACACCTTC. Its protein product is CASSLVGATGDYGYTF. Complete variable domain (other parts from reference TRBV5-1 and TRBJ1-2): KAGVTQTPRYLIKTRGQQVTLSCSPISGHRSVSWYQQTPGQGLQFLFEYFSETQRNKGNFPGRFSGRQFSNSRSEMNVSTLELGDSALYLCASSLVGATGDYGYTFGSGTRLTVV.

The chain has TRBV6-4 and TRBJ2-3, with D maybe TRBD2 (7 bases). There are 15 residues in the CDR3. The germline CDR1 and CDR2 sequences are MRHNA and SNTAGT. The V gene lost 3 bases and the J gene lost 1 base, with 11 bases spanning the gap. CDR3 nucleotide sequence: TGTGCCAGCAGTGAGGGGGGGGCTGGCACAGATACGCAGTATTTT. Translated: CASSEGGAGTDTQYF.

The chain recombines TRBV28 with TRBJ1-1, with D unclear. Germline CDR1 reads MDHEN; CDR2 reads SYDVKM. V was shortened by 10 bases and J by 1 base, with 10 bases between the two germline ends. The CDR3 loop spans 12 amino acids. The DNA of the CDR3 is TGTGCCACTAAATCGGCGAACACTGAAGCTTTCTTT. It translates to CATKSANTEAFF.

The chain carries TRBV5-1 and TRBJ2-1; the match to TRBD2 covers 7 bases. The CDR3 totals 16 residues. J was trimmed by 0 bases and V by 3 bases; bases with no gene match: 6. CDR1 and CDR2 (germline): SGHRS, YFSETQ. CDR3 residues: CASSSGGSLSYNEQFF. The CDR3 DNA follows: TGCGCCAGCAGCTCCGGCGGGAGTCTCTCCTACAATGAGCAGTTCTTC.

Regarding this clone: Within the sample, other DNA sequences also encode this same CDR3. The V call is TRBV19, the J call TRBJ1-5; 8 bases map to TRBD1. This CDR3 is built from 18 residues. Trimming at V came to 4 bases and at J to 0 bases, leaving 11 bases not matched to a gene. Germline CDR1 LNHDA, CDR2 SQIVND (reference sequence). In nucleotides, the CDR3 is TGTGCCAGTAGTACGGGACAGGCCCCTCATAATAGCAATCAGCCCCAGCATTTT. As protein: CASSTGQAPHNSNQPQHF.

The chain has TRBV4-2 and TRBJ1-2; the match to TRBD1 covers 8 bases. CDR3 size: 15 residues. Germline V lookup: CDR1 LGHNA, CDR2 YNFKEQ. Trimming cost V 4 bases and J 1 base; bases outside gene matches: 5. The CDR3 nucleotides are TGTGCCAGCAGCCTTGACAGGGGACTTAACTATGGCTACACCTTC. Residues: CASSLDRGLNYGYTF.

The chain links TRBV5-1 to TRBJ2-5; 8 nucleotides align to TRBD2. Trimming cost V 2 bases and J 5 bases; bases outside gene matches: 8. The CDR3 totals 15 residues. Germline-derived CDR1 and CDR2 are SGHRS and YFSETQ. CDR3 in amino acids: CASSLAAGARETQYF. CDR3 nucleotide sequence: TGCGCCAGCAGCTTAGCAGCGGGGGCCCGGGAGACCCAGTACTTC.

This clone was recorded once. The rearrangement uses TRBV5-4 and TRBJ2-5; 10 bases fit TRBD2. V was pared by 4 bases and J by 5 bases, with 8 bases of the junction left unmatched. Germline-derived CDR1 and CDR2 are SGHNT and YYREEE (reference sequence). The CDR3 consists of 15 residues. CDR3 amino acids: CASSAGTSEWETQYF. The CDR3, as DNA: TGTGCCAGCAGCGCCGGGACTAGCGAATGGGAGACCCAGTACTTC.

The chain employs TRBV25-1 and TRBJ1-2; D is perhaps TRBD1 (5 bases). CDR3 size: 15 residues. The V gene's germline CDR1 is MGHDK and CDR2 SYGVNS. Deletions cut 5 bases from V and 4 bases from J, with 17 bases between. The CDR3 here is CASSPRGVLGYGYTF. The CDR3 DNA is TGTGCCAGCAGTCCTAGGGGAGTTCTTGGCTATGGCTACACCTTC.

The chain uses TRBV19 and TRBJ1-2; 12 bases line up with TRBD1. After removal of 3 bases from V and 5 bases from J, the junction contained 10 bases not matched to a gene. There are 17 residues in the CDR3. Germline CDR1 is LNHDA and CDR2 is SQIVND (reference sequence). CDR3 coding DNA: TGTGCCAGTAGTATGCGGGACAGGGGGCGAGGAGGATATGGCTACACCTTC. Encoded protein: CASSMRDRGRGGYGYTF.

The chain is built from TRBV14 and TRBJ2-5; D might be TRBD1 (5 bases). CDR3 size: 13 residues. The germline V gene has CDR1 SGHDN and CDR2 FVKESK. Trimming removed 6 bases from V and 7 bases from J, with 15 bases in between. This CDR3 reads CASSPGQWGTQYF. CDR3 in DNA: TGTGCCAGCAGTCCTGGACAATGGGGGACCCAGTACTTC.

This clone has a single count. The CDR3 loop is CASSLGTRNSPLHF. The CDR3 DNA reads TGTGCCAGCAGCTTAGGGACACGGAATTCACCCCTCCACTTT. The chain joins TRBV7-9 to TRBJ1-6, with a possible D match to TRBD1 (5 bases). This CDR3 is 14 amino acids long. The V and J ends lost 1 base and 7 bases respectively, with 8 bases between them. Germline loops: CDR1 SEHNR, CDR2 FQNEAQ (reference sequence).

V and J are TRBV18 and TRBJ1-5, with D possibly TRBD1 on 5 matching bases. Germline V gene data show CDR1 as KGHSH and CDR2 as LQKENI. Trimming removed 3 bases from V and 7 bases from J, with 13 bases in between. The CDR3 totals 14 residues. For the CDR3, the DNA is TGTGCCAGCTCACCGGAGGAGGGGCACCAGCCCCAGCATTTT. Translating gives CASSPEEGHQPQHF.

The J gene is TRBJ2-7, the V gene TRBV7-2, with D possibly being TRBD2 (7 bases). The CDR3 is 15 residues long. Per the germline V gene, CDR1 is SGHTA and CDR2 is FQGNSA. Trimming left V 1 base short and J 3 bases short, with 13 bases between. The CDR3 spells CASSLVGGAVYEQYF. CDR3 in DNA: TGTGCCAGCAGCTTAGTGGGGGGGGCCGTCTACGAGCAGTACTTC. The full variable domain, rest sourced from reference TRBV7-2 and TRBJ2-7, is GAGVSQSPSNKVTEKGKDVELRCDPISGHTALYWYRQSLGQGLEFLIYFQGNSAPDKSGLPSDRFSAERTGGSVSTLTIQRTQQEDSAVYLCASSLVGGAVYEQYFGPGTRLTVT.